The present entry profiles one TCR beta chain with its context. The clone's antigen remains unknown. It has no much larger one-base neighbor in the sample; base qualities were not kept. This sample is drawn from a study of T cells in localized non-small cell lung cancer (dated by TCRdb to about 2020). As for the study more broadly: Comparing tumors with uninvolved tumor-adjacent lungs, the study looked at the T cell repertoires of hundreds of patients with early-stage NSCLC. The cohort comprised a few hundred treatment-naïve NSCLC patients with resected, localized lung tumors. The mean age of the NSCLC patients was about 70 years, with 130 or so men and about a hundred women.

Study-wide findings and limitations: A median of 57 of the top 100 tumor clones were detected in paired uninvolved adjacent lung, and approximately 28 of these tumor clones were also found among the top 100 clones of the paired uninvolved adjacent lung. The highest T cell clonality was observed in uninvolved tumor-adjacent lung, where clonality exceeded that of tumor, suggesting that antigenic responses were more focused in uninvolved tumor-adjacent lung. Since the design was exploratory, TCR variables were selected using unadjusted p-values with no false-discovery rate correction. Because multi-region tumor sequencing was not done, intratumor heterogeneity could not be ruled out. Higher blood T cell density associated with longer overall survival, while higher adjacent-lung clonality associated with shorter survival.

From the cysteine up to the phenylalanine, the CDR3 has a length of 16 residues. Here the CDR3 DNA is all that survives: 48 bases in frame from base 1. The germline V gene yields SGHDT for CDR1 and YYEEEE for CDR2. V trim: 4 bases; J trim: 8 bases; unmatched bases: 16. At diagnosis, peripheral blood, uninvolved tumor-adjacent lung and tumor were collected and were preserved as a mix of fresh-frozen and FFPE material. For TCR repertoire profiling, blood samples were analyzed in the form of peripheral blood mononuclear cells. TCR beta CDR3 regions were sequenced from DNA using the immunoSEQ Assay. As for the authors' bioinformatics: T cell density was computed as TCR beta template counts normalized to usable DNA estimated by amplifying housekeeping genes. Using the preseqR package, richness was estimated by extrapolating to 120,000 templates for tissue samples and 400,000 templates for PBMC samples. Clonality was defined as one minus Pielou's evenness. Differential abundance testing on productive amino-acid clonotypes, with a minimum total count of 5 and an alpha of 0.1, was used to identify tissue-enriched TCRs. The Jaccard Index and the Morisita Overlap Index were used to measure repertoire overlap between compartments. TCR beta CDR3s were clustered by GLIPH together with public tetramer-defined viral CDR3s, and at least three viral sequences plus V-gene enrichment were required for viral motifs. Imported from immuneACCESS, the table was reduced by TCRdb to in-frame sequences with V and J called. These copies leave out some clones; in studies compared against another copy, an unresolved V gene accounts for under half, and the cause of the remainder is not known. That table furnishes V, J and clone size, whereas the DNA furnished D and trimming. The sample includes about 48,000 clones, with about 72% observed a single time. The top ten constitute roughly a sixth of the sample.

The V gene is TRBV5-6 and the J gene is TRBJ1-2, with 8 bases aligning to TRBD1. The sample here was peripheral blood, taken before any cancer treatment. This TCR was sampled from a man aged 40 to 70 with stage I squamous cell lung carcinoma. Here the CDR3 is given as CASSPGQDHPPLGYTF. The DNA sequence is given as TGTGCCAGCAGCCCGGGACAGGACCATCCGCCTTTGGGCTACACCTTC.